These T cell receptor beta chains were read from a single sample in a study of T-cell reconstitution after alpha-beta-depleted transplantation in children. TCRdb analysed the PCR reads with MiXCR anew, one entry per CDR3 protein. Of 300,000 to 350,000 distinct CDR3 sequences listed, 15% to 20% are singletons. Material: PBMCs, mostly from graft donor cells, obtained 360 days after TCRalphabeta/CD19-depleted stem cell transplant. All receptors come from a male patient aged 2-10 years who had a stem cell transplant for acute lymphoblastic leukemia, so the T cells may come from the graft donor. CDR3s include the opening cysteine and the closing phenylalanine or tryptophan. Each record gives: clone size, V gene, D gene, J gene, CDR3 protein, CDR3 DNA. D genes are given only for firm matches. Part of the rows lack a size; the others show once, few, many or a class for expanded clones.

once	TRBV2	-	TRBJ2-1	CASSEWKGMSGEQFF	TGTGCCAGCAGTGAATGGAAGGGGATGAGTGGTGAGCAGTTCTTC
few	TRBV20-1	-	TRBJ2-1	CSARSGGTYNEQFF	TGCAGTGCTAGATCGGGCGGGACCTACAATGAGCAGTTCTTC
many	TRBV5-4	-	TRBJ2-2	CASKTSGRTVATGELFF	TGTGCCAGCAAAACCTCCGGGAGGACAGTTGCCACCGGGGAGCTGTTTTTT
-	TRBV6-5	-	TRBJ1-6	CASSRPRGTLHF	TGTGCCAGCAGTAGGCCCAGAGGCACCCTCCACTTT
few	TRBV7-2	-	TRBJ1-4	CASSYGDKLFF	TGTGCCAGCAGCTACGGTGATAAACTGTTTTTT
-	TRBV4-2	TRBD2	TRBJ2-2	CASSPYLAGGTNTGELFF	TGTGCCAGCAGCCCCTACTTAGCGGGAGGGACGAACACCGGGGAGCTGTTTTTT
-	TRBV5-1	-	TRBJ1-1	CASSFLTGSTEAFF	TGCGCCAGCAGCTTTTTAACAGGGTCGACTGAAGCTTTCTTT
few	TRBV4-3	TRBD1	TRBJ2-2	CASSHGQGSTGELFF	TGCGCCAGCAGCCACGGACAGGGGTCCACCGGGGAGCTGTTTTTT
few	TRBV28	-	TRBJ2-7	CATYPGISNEQYF	TGTGCCACCTACCCAGGGATCAGCAACGAGCAGTACTTC
-	TRBV20-1	-	TRBJ1-2	CSARDERENYGYTF	TGCAGTGCTAGAGATGAGAGGGAGAACTATGGCTACACCTTC
few	TRBV19	-	TRBJ2-6	CASSILGLQFSGANVLTF	TGTGCCAGTAGTATACTAGGATTACAATTCTCTGGGGCCAACGTCCTGACTTTC
-	TRBV12-3/TRBV12-4	-	TRBJ2-5	CASSLSGTRGETQYF	TGTGCCAGCAGTTTATCCGGGACAAGGGGGGAGACCCAGTACTTC
-	TRBV20-1	-	TRBJ1-5	CSARDALPGNQPQHF	TGCAGTGCTAGAGATGCGTTGCCGGGTAATCAGCCCCAGCATTTT
-	TRBV20-1	-	TRBJ2-4	CSASTGRIAKNIQYF	TGCAGTGCTAGTACAGGGCGGATTGCCAAAAACATTCAGTACTTC
-	TRBV3-1	-	TRBJ2-5	CASSQTRPPTQYF	TGTGCCAGCAGCCAAACCCGGCCGCCGACCCAGTACTTC
few	TRBV7-6	-	TRBJ2-3	CASSLERGYDTQYF	TGTGCCAGCAGCTTAGAACGTGGGTACGATACGCAGTATTTT
few	TRBV20-1	-	TRBJ1-5	CSARDGAQNSNQPQHF	TGCAGTGCTAGAGATGGTGCGCAAAATAGCAATCAGCCCCAGCATTTT
few	TRBV13	-	TRBJ2-3	CASSLGLRGLRRTDTQYF	TGTGCCAGCAGCTTAGGCCTTAGGGGGTTGAGGAGGACAGATACGCAGTATTTT
-	TRBV3-1	-	TRBJ1-2	CASSQGGISNYGYTF	TGTGCCAGCAGCCAGGGCGGGATTTCAAACTATGGCTACACCTTC
few	TRBV5-6	TRBD1	TRBJ1-1	CATRQGSFGEAFF	TGTGCCACCCGACAGGGCTCCTTTGGTGAAGCTTTCTTT
few	TRBV3-1	-	TRBJ2-5	CASSQANPPETQYF	TGTGCCAGCAGCCAAGCGAATCCCCCGGAGACCCAGTACTTC
-	TRBV12-3/TRBV12-4	-	TRBJ2-4	CASSFGRAKNIQYF	TGTGCCAGCAGTTTCGGCCGAGCCAAAAACATTCAGTACTTC
-	TRBV5-1	TRBD1	TRBJ1-4	CASSRSGQGGIEKLFF	TGCGCCAGCAGCCGATCGGGACAGGGAGGGATCGAAAAACTGTTTTTT
-	TRBV10-3	TRBD2	TRBJ2-5	CAIAAASGSQETQYF	TGTGCCATCGCTGCGGCTAGCGGGAGTCAAGAGACCCAGTACTTC
many	TRBV4-3	TRBD1	TRBJ2-5	CASSQDVRGRLETQYF	TGCGCCAGCAGCCAAGATGTCAGGGGGCGTCTGGAGACCCAGTACTTC
-	TRBV7-2	-	TRBJ2-3	CASSPRGLTSTDTQYF	TGTGCCAGCAGCCCCCGGGGGCTTACTAGCACAGATACGCAGTATTTT
few	TRBV4-2	-	TRBJ2-5	CASSQGSHSSTQETQYF	TGTGCCAGCAGCCAAGGGTCACACAGTAGTACCCAAGAGACCCAGTACTTC
-	TRBV18	-	TRBJ1-2	CASSPERTFYGYTF	TGTGCCAGCTCACCAGAGAGAACTTTCTATGGCTACACCTTC
-	TRBV20-1	-	TRBJ2-7	CSASPAQASPYEQYF	TGCAGTGCTAGCCCCGCACAGGCCTCCCCCTACGAGCAGTACTTC
few	TRBV28	-	TRBJ2-7	CASSPPLSYEQYF	TGTGCCAGCAGCCCCCCTCTCTCCTACGAGCAGTACTTC
many	TRBV28	TRBD2	TRBJ2-7	CASRPTSGMTYEQCF	TGTGCCAGCAGACCGACTAGCGGGATGACCTACGAGCAGTGCTTC
few	TRBV7-3	-	TRBJ2-7	CASSLCGDAKTYEQYF	TGTGCCAGCAGCTTATGTGGGGACGCGAAGACCTACGAGCAGTACTTC
few	TRBV7-9	TRBD2	TRBJ2-1	CASSPGTSGSRDEQFF	TGTGCCAGCAGCCCGGGGACTAGCGGGAGTCGGGATGAGCAGTTCTTC
few	TRBV12-3/TRBV12-4	-	TRBJ2-3	CASSPQRTDTDTQYF	TGTGCCAGCAGTCCTCAGCGGACAGATACAGATACGCAGTATTTT
few	TRBV28	-	TRBJ2-3	CASSLWRRTDTQYF	TGTGCCAGCAGTTTGTGGCGGCGCACAGATACGCAGTATTTT
-	TRBV4-2	TRBD1	TRBJ1-2	CASSQEGTGVGGYTF	TGTGCCAGCAGCCAAGAAGGGACAGGGGTAGGTGGCTACACCTTC
-	TRBV12-5	TRBD1	TRBJ2-1	CASGEPGQGKLNEQFF	TGTGCTAGTGGGGAACCGGGACAGGGCAAGCTCAATGAGCAGTTCTTC
-	TRBV7-9	-	TRBJ2-1	CASSPKTDNEQFF	TGTGCCAGCAGCCCTAAGACGGACAATGAGCAGTTCTTC